Presented here are 11 T cell receptor beta chains from one specimen sequenced in a study of cytomegalovirus exposure and HLA in healthy donors. In the PCR, 60 Vbeta and 13 Jbeta primers were used. Repertoires were generated with immunoSEQ multiplex PCR, while TCRdb's copy carries only in-frame clones and drops some. The data contain tens of thousands of clones, around 80% of them singletons. Sequencing was carried out using PBMCs. These receptors were obtained from a male donor in good health and CMV-seropositive.

The rearrangement uses TRBV5-4 and TRBJ2-1, with TRBD2 as a possible D gene (6 bases). The V gene lost 4 bases and the J gene lost 8 bases, with 13 bases spanning the gap. From germline, CDR1 is SGHNT and CDR2 YYREEE (reference sequence). CDR3 length equals 13 residues. In DNA form, the CDR3 reads TGTGCCAGCAGCCCTAGGAGGGTGGATGAGCAGTTCTTC. Translated: CASSPRRVDEQFF. The full variable domain, completed using reference TRBV5-4 and TRBJ2-1, is ETGVTQSPTHLIKTRGQQVTLRCSSQSGHNTVSWYQQALGQGPQFIFQYYREEENGRGNFPPRFSGLQFPNYSSELNVNALELDDSALYLCASSPRRVDEQFFGPGTRLTVL.

V is TRBV7-2 and J is TRBJ2-7; tentative D call: TRBD2 (6 bases). CDR1 and CDR2 (germline): SGHTA, FQGNSA. The CDR3 is made up of 13 amino acids. V lost 4 bases and J lost 4, with 11 bases in between. CDR3 bases: TGTGCCAGCAGCTCGTCTAGCGTTTACGAGCAGTACTTC. Amino acids: CASSSSSVYEQYF.

V and J are TRBV5-6 and TRBJ2-7, with TRBD1 matching 10 bases. V shed 4 bases, J shed 2 bases, and the junction held 3 bases outside the gene matches. Looked up from germline, CDR1 is SGHDT and CDR2 is YYEEEE. CDR3 length: 14 residues. The CDR3 region has the DNA TGTGCCAGCAGCCGGGGACAGGGGACCTACGAGCAGTACTTC. Amino acids: CASSRGQGTYEQYF.

V and J are TRBV1 and TRBJ2-3; TRBD2 is taken as the D call from the table, unchecked against the DNA. TRBV1 is reported as a pseudogene. This CDR3 is 21 amino acids long. The CDR3 coding sequence is TGCACCAGCAGCCAAGGGGTGGCCAGCGGGAGGGCCGATCCCACCTTGGATACGCAGTATTTT. It is translated as CTSSQGVASGRADPTLDTQYF.

The chain has TRBV18 and TRBJ2-7; tentative D call: TRBD1 (6 bases). The germline V gene encodes CDR1 KGHSH and CDR2 LQKENI. The length of the CDR3 is 15 residues. With 3 bases removed from V and 1 base from J, the gap between germline ends came to 13 bases. For the CDR3, the DNA is TGTGCCAGCTCACCCTTCAAGGGGGTATCCTACGAGCAGTACTTC. Amino acid sequence: CASSPFKGVSYEQYF.

This clone has only a few counts. The chain couples TRBV27 to TRBJ2-3; D is perhaps TRBD2 (5 bases). The CDR3 has 15 residues. V shed 7 bases and J shed 9 bases, with 23 bases lying between them. Per the germline V gene, CDR1 is MNHEY and CDR2 is SMNVEV (reference sequence). Written as DNA, the CDR3 is TGTGCCAGCACGTCGCCGGGGAGCAGTCGAGGGACGCAGTATTTT. This sequence encodes CASTSPGSSRGTQYF.

This chain links TRBV5-4 with TRBJ1-2, with 12 bases lining up with TRBD1. Trimming took 3 bases from V and 7 from J; bases not matched to a gene: 7. The germline CDR1 and CDR2 sequences are SGHNT and YYREEE (reference sequence). The CDR3 is 15 amino acids. CDR3 residues: CASSSSGTGGIGYTF. Here the CDR3 DNA reads TGTGCCAGCAGCTCTTCCGGGACAGGGGGCATTGGCTACACCTTC.

This chain joins TRBV7-2 and TRBJ2-3, with 8 bases matching TRBD2. V lost 1 base to trimming and J lost 7 bases; unmatched junction nucleotides: 10. The CDR3 has 16 amino acids. Germline V gene sequence: CDR1 SGHTA, CDR2 FQGNSA. CDR3 DNA sequence: TGTGCCAGCAGCTTAGTCGCCAGCGGGAGTTTAAATACGCAGTATTTT. Its protein product is CASSLVASGSLNTQYF.

The V gene is TRBV7-2, the J gene TRBJ2-2; maybe TRBD1 (6 bases). The V gene's germline CDR1 is SGHTA and CDR2 FQGNSA. The CDR3 has 16 amino acids. Trimming stripped 6 bases from V and 4 bases from J, with 18 bases between. The CDR3 is CASRNQGRLVTGELFF. In nucleotides, the CDR3 is TGTGCCAGCAGAAACCAGGGGCGCTTGGTCACCGGGGAGCTGTTTTTT.

The chain links TRBV27 to TRBJ2-5; 7 bases are shared with TRBD1. This CDR3 is built from 13 residues. Germline CDR1 is MNHEY and CDR2 is SMNVEV (reference sequence). Trimming removed 4 bases from V and 5 bases from J; junction bases left unmatched: 4. This CDR3 reads CASSSTGMETQYF. CDR3 sequence (DNA): TGTGCCAGCAGTTCGACAGGGATGGAGACCCAGTACTTC.

This chain links TRBV9 with TRBJ1-1; D is perhaps TRBD1 (5 bases). This CDR3 has 17 residues. Per germline, CDR1 SGDLS and CDR2 YYNGEE. V lost 0 bases and J lost 5, with 20 bases in between. The CDR3 reads CASSVVHSLGEGTEAFF. The CDR3 DNA reads TGTGCCAGCAGCGTAGTTCACAGCCTGGGGGAGGGGACTGAAGCTTTCTTT.